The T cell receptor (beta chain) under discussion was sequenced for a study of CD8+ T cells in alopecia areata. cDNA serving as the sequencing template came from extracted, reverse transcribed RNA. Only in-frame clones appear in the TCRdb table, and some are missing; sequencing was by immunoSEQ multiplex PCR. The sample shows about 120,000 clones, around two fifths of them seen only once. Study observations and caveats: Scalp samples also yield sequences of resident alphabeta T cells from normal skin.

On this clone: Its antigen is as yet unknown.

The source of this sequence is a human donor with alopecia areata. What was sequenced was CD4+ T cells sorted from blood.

For the CDR3, the DNA is TGCAGCGTAGATACCGGGACGCAGACCGGGGGCACTGAAGCTTTCTTT. Translating it yields CSVDTGTQTGGTEAFF. V and J are TRBV29-1 and TRBJ1-1, with D perhaps matching TRBD1 (5 bases). V was shortened by 6 bases and J by 4 bases, with 24 bases between the two germline ends. Looked up from germline, CDR1 is SQVTM and CDR2 is ANQGSEA. The CDR3 runs to 16 residues. Combining the CDR3 with reference TRBV29-1 and TRBJ1-1 gives the whole variable domain SAVISQKPSRDICQRGTSLTIQCQVDSQVTMMFWYRQQPGQSLTLIATANQGSEATYESGFVIDKFPISRPNLTFSTLTVSNMSPEDSSIYLCSVDTGTQTGGTEAFFGQGTRLTVV.